This is a list of T cell receptor beta chains from one sample in a study of T cell clonotyping in hematopoietic cell transplantation. Some clones are missing from TCRdb's copy, which holds only in-frame ones; the method was immunoSEQ multiplex PCR. The repertoire consists of about 10,000 clones, with approximately 55% occurring once and the leading ten covering 13%. The specimen comprised peripheral blood mononuclear cells, sampled 100 days after allogeneic stem cell transplant. These receptor sequences come from a female patient aged 45-60 years who had an allogeneic stem cell transplant from an unrelated donor, so the T cells may come from the graft donor. Some clones in this sample may be carry-over from other donors' samples. Each CDR3 is given with its conserved first and last residue. The D gene is left open where the match is weak. A clone size is listed for some rows: how often the clone was seen (once, few, many), or a class if it is expanded.

>TRBJ2-7|NA|TRBV7-2|NA
TGTGCCAGCAGCTTAGTAGAAGAGCAGTACTTC
CASSLVEEQYF
>TRBJ2-7|NA|TRBV7-2|NA
TGTGCCAGCAGCTTAGGACGACTCTACGAGCAGTACTTC
CASSLGRLYEQYF
>TRBJ2-5|TRBD2|TRBV6-1|medium-sized
TGTGCCAGCAGTGGGCCGACTAGCGGGAGACGAGAGACCCAGTACTTC
CASSGPTSGRRETQYF
>TRBJ2-3|NA|TRBV6-5|few
TGTGCCAGCAGAGACCTGTCTAGCGCAGATACGCAGTATTTT
CASRDLSSADTQYF
>TRBJ2-5|NA|TRBV28|NA
TGTGCCAGCAGTTTAACAGAGACCCAGTACTTC
CASSLTETQYF
>TRBJ1-6|TRBD1|TRBV5-1|NA
TGCGCCAGCAGACCAGGGGGCAGCTCCTATAATTCACCCCTCCACTTT
CASRPGGSSYNSPLHF
>TRBJ2-7|TRBD2|TRBV28|NA
TGTGCCAGCAACTGGGGAGGGACTAGCGTCGACGAGCAGTACTTC
CASNWGGTSVDEQYF
>TRBJ2-2|TRBD2|TRBV30|NA
TGTGCCTGGAGTAGGACTAGCCTGGACGGGGAGCTGTTTTTT
CAWSRTSLDGELFF
>TRBJ2-5|TRBD2|TRBV7-3|few
TGTGCCAGCAGCTTAGCGGCGGGGGGATATGAGACCCAGTACTTC
CASSLAAGGYETQYF
>TRBJ2-7|NA|TRBV28|few
TGTGCCAGCAGTTTCCCCCCCAGACCCTCCTACGAGCAGTACTTC
CASSFPPRPSYEQYF
>TRBJ1-5|TRBD1|TRBV19|few
TGTGCCACCCGAGACAGGGGGAGCAATCAGCCCCAGCATTTT
CATRDRGSNQPQHF
>TRBJ2-7|NA|TRBV5-1|NA
TGCGCCAGCAGCTGGGACAAGTCCTACGAGCAGTACTTC
CASSWDKSYEQYF
>TRBJ2-7|TRBD2|TRBV6-1|NA
TGTGCCAGCAGTGAAGCCGTGGGCGGGAGTACTGGAGAGCAGTACTTC
CASSEAVGGSTGEQYF
>TRBJ2-7|NA|TRBV25-1|NA
TGTGCCAGCAGTTCCGCACAGTTCTCCTACGAGCAGTACTTC
CASSSAQFSYEQYF
>TRBJ2-7|TRBD1|TRBV27|once
TGTGCCAGCAGTGCCGACAGGGTATACTTCTACGAGCAGTACTTC
CASSADRVYFYEQYF